These 3 T cell receptor beta chains came from one sample sequenced in a study of T cells after yellow fever vaccination. Each CDR3 protein is one row after TCRdb ran MiXCR on the 5' RACE reads. This sample has under 90,000 distinct CDR3 sequences, with 6.5% found just once. This sample comprised CD8+ T cells sorted from PBMCs, obtained more than 35 days after the first yellow fever vaccination. These receptors all come from a man between 18 and 35 years old who received the YFV17D yellow fever vaccine.

V usage is TRBV4-2 and J usage is TRBJ2-6, with D hard to call. The CDR3 length is 14 residues. Germline V gene lookup returns CDR1 LGHNA and CDR2 YNFKEQ. V lost 1 base, J lost 9 bases, and 10 bases lay in between. The CDR3 nucleotides read TGTGCCAGCAGCCAAGTATCCTGGGTCAACGTCCTGACTTTC. This gives the protein CASSQVSWVNVLTF.

The chain combines TRBV29-1 with TRBJ2-5; D is perhaps TRBD2 (6 bases). The germline V and J ends were trimmed by 4 bases and 4 bases, with 10 bases remaining between them. In germline, CDR1 is SQVTM, CDR2 ANQGSEA. There are 12 residues in the CDR3. CDR3 sequence reads: CSVGLGGETQYF. The CDR3 coding sequence is TGCAGCGTTGGTCTGGGAGGAGAGACCCAGTACTTC.

In this sample, this clonotype turned up many times. J is TRBJ2-2 and V is TRBV4-3; TRBD1 matches 7 bases. J lost 6 bases, V lost 4 bases, and 8 bases had no gene match. Germline values: CDR1 LGHNA, CDR2 YSLEER. This CDR3 is built from 15 residues. CDR3 region: CASSPKGQGAGELFF. Written as DNA, the CDR3 is TGCGCCAGCAGCCCCAAGGGCCAGGGGGCCGGGGAGCTGTTTTTT.